Sequencing of this T cell receptor beta chain was carried out in a study of T-cell memory formation after mild COVID-19. Regarding the study as a whole: The study found contracting CD4+ clones mainly in CM and EM and contracting CD8+ clones in EMRA.

TCRdb analysed the 5' RACE reads with MiXCR anew, one entry per CDR3 protein. Here the sample spans around 190,000 distinct CDR3 sequences, 15% to 20% being singletons. This clonotype was seen at least ten times. Antigen unknown. The TCR sequence derives from a man younger than 35 who had mild COVID-19 (a few samples of this study predate the infection). Cell type and time point are not known. The sample taken for sequencing was PBMCs or a T cell subset sorted from them (not recorded which).

The CDR3 spells CASSPQGNGANVLTF. The DNA of the CDR3 is TGCGCCAGCAGCCCCCAGGGTAATGGGGCCAACGTCCTGACTTTC. The chain carries TRBV5-1 and TRBJ2-6, with D perhaps matching TRBD1 (5 bases). With 4 bases removed from V and 3 bases from J, the gap between germline ends came to 11 bases. Germline V CDR1 and CDR2: SGHRS, YFSETQ. This CDR3 comprises 15 residues.